This passage covers 20 T cell receptor beta chains from one sample sequenced in a study of blood T cell repertoires in COVID-19. Only in-frame clones appear in the TCRdb table, and some are missing; sequencing was by immunoSEQ multiplex PCR. The sample gives some 74,000 clones, around 83% of which show up once; around 43% is in the top ten. Input material: peripheral blood. The receptors derive from an elderly man with acute or convalescent COVID-19.

V is TRBV7-2 and J is TRBJ1-1; weak D call: TRBD1 (5 bases). Trimming took off 5 bases at V and 1 base at J, with 8 bases between the two ends. CDR3 length: 13 residues. From germline, CDR1 is SGHTA and CDR2 FQGNSA. CDR3 DNA sequence: TGTGCCAGCAGCCGCGACAGGAACACTGAAGCTTTCTTT. Residues: CASSRDRNTEAFF.

The chain recombines TRBV6-6 with TRBJ2-7; D call uncertain. V was cut by 8 bases and J by 2 bases, with 13 bases left in between. Germline loops: CDR1 MNHNY, CDR2 SVGAGI (reference sequence). This CDR3 region has 13 residues. The CDR3 spells CASAFSTAYEQYF. In DNA form, the CDR3 reads TGTGCCAGCGCCTTTTCTACTGCCTACGAGCAGTACTTC.

J is TRBJ2-7 and V is TRBV7-9, with 8 bases fitting TRBD1. This CDR3 comprises 14 residues. Germline CDR1 SEHNR, CDR2 FQNEAQ (reference sequence). The V and J ends lost 0 bases and 7 bases, in that order; junction bases with no gene match: 5. CDR3: CASSLALTGVEQYF. For the CDR3, the DNA is TGTGCCAGCAGCTTAGCCCTGACAGGGGTAGAGCAGTACTTC.

The V gene is TRBV19, the J gene TRBJ1-6; possibly TRBD1 for D (5 bases). The CDR3 contains 13 residues. Germline values: CDR1 LNHDA, CDR2 SQIVND (reference sequence). Trimming pared 8 bases from V and 11 bases from J, leaving 16 bases between. CDR3 protein: CASQDIIGTPLHF. Written as DNA, the CDR3 is TGTGCCAGTCAGGACATTATCGGAACACCCCTCCACTTT.

The chain uses TRBV2 and TRBJ2-1, with D maybe TRBD2 (5 bases). Germline V CDR1 and CDR2: SNHLY, FYNNEI. The ends were cut back, 2 bases at V and 0 bases at J, with 8 bases in the middle. CDR3 size: 15 residues. The CDR3 nucleotides are TGTGCCAGCAGTGAAAGCGGAACCTCCTACAATGAGCAGTTCTTC. It yields the protein CASSESGTSYNEQFF.

This clone was observed at least ten times. The CDR3 sequence is CSAATDYEQYF. CDR3 coding DNA: TGCAGTGCTGCAACAGACTACGAGCAGTACTTC. The V call is TRBV20-1, the J call TRBJ2-7; D ambiguous. The V and J ends lost 5 bases and 3 bases respectively, with 8 bases between them. The germline V gene encodes CDR1 DFQATT and CDR2 SNEGSKA (reference sequence). This CDR3 is built from 11 residues.

The chain uses TRBV6-2 or TRBV6-3 and TRBJ2-1; D unclear. Trimming took off 5 bases at V and 3 bases at J, with 11 bases between the two ends. CDR3 length equals 14 residues. Germline V gene data show CDR1 as MNHEY and CDR2 as SVGEGT. CDR3 amino acids: CASSLQNFYNEQFF. CDR3 sequence (DNA): TGTGCCAGCAGTCTCCAAAACTTCTACAATGAGCAGTTCTTC.

The V call is TRBV2, the J call TRBJ2-3; 8 nucleotides align to TRBD1. CDR1 SNHLY and CDR2 FYNNEI come from the germline V gene. The CDR3 is made up of 15 amino acids. V was pared by 5 bases and J by 1 base, with 5 bases of the junction left unmatched. Here the CDR3 DNA reads TGTGCCAGCAGTATCCAGGGACAGGGCACAGATACGCAGTATTTT. Its protein is CASSIQGQGTDTQYF.

This clone is classed as medium-sized. The rearrangement uses TRBV7-9 and TRBJ2-2, with D unresolved. Germline-derived CDR1 and CDR2 are SEHNR and FQNEAQ (reference sequence). The CDR3 runs 15 residues. V gave up 5 bases and J gave up 7 bases, with 17 bases separating them. The CDR3 loop is CASSPRLSSNGELFF. DNA of the CDR3: TGTGCCAGCAGCCCCAGACTCTCCTCCAACGGGGAGCTGTTTTTT.

The rearrangement uses TRBV11-2 and TRBJ2-3; D might be TRBD2 (5 bases). V lost 3 bases and J lost 5, with 15 bases in between. The germline CDR1 and CDR2 sequences are SGHAT and FQNNGV. This CDR3 contains 15 residues. The CDR3 sequence: CASSFLRDSKDTQYF. CDR3 sequence (DNA): TGTGCCAGCAGCTTTTTGAGGGATTCGAAAGATACGCAGTATTTT.

The CDR3 loop reads CASGFQKGEKNEQYF. The CDR3 DNA is TGTGCTAGTGGTTTTCAAAAGGGGGAAAAAAACGAGCAGTACTTC. This chain uses TRBV12-5 with TRBJ2-7, with a possible D match to TRBD1 (6 bases). The CDR3 is 15 amino acids. Looked up from germline, CDR1 is LGHNT and CDR2 is FRNRAP. Trimming took 3 bases from V and 5 from J, leaving 17 bases between them. Full variable domain (remainder filled in from reference TRBV12-5 and TRBJ2-7): DARVTQTPRHKVTEMGQEVTMRCQPILGHNTVFWYRQTMMQGLELLAYFRNRAPLDDSGMPKDRFSAEMPDATLATLKIQPSEPRDSAVYFCASGFQKGEKNEQYFGPGTRLTVT.

The V and J genes are TRBV5-1 and TRBJ2-1, with D perhaps matching TRBD2 (5 bases). Germline-derived CDR1 and CDR2 are SGHRS and YFSETQ. This CDR3 contains 16 residues. V lost 1 base to trimming and J lost 0 bases, with 11 bases between them. The CDR3 DNA follows: TGCGCCAGCAGCTTGTCCGGGATGAGCTCCTACAATGAGCAGTTCTTC. The encoded protein is CASSLSGMSSYNEQFF.

The rearrangement links TRBV7-2 to TRBJ2-5; TRBD1 matches at 7 bases. V gave up 4 bases and J gave up 1 base; unmatched junction bases: 6. The V gene's germline CDR1 is SGHTA and CDR2 FQGNSA. The CDR3 runs to 15 residues. The CDR3 sequence: CASSSRTGLQETQYF. DNA for the CDR3: TGTGCCAGCAGCTCGAGGACAGGCCTCCAAGAGACCCAGTACTTC. The full variable domain, its missing parts supplied by reference TRBV7-2 and TRBJ2-5, is GAGVSQSPSNKVTEKGKDVELRCDPISGHTALYWYRQSLGQGLEFLIYFQGNSAPDKSGLPSDRFSAERTGGSVSTLTIQRTQQEDSAVYLCASSSRTGLQETQYFGPGTRLLVL.

This clone has a count of ten or more. The chain recombines TRBV7-8 with TRBJ2-7; 8 nucleotides line up with TRBD2. J was trimmed by 5 bases and V by 3 bases; bases with no gene match: 9. CDR1 and CDR2 from the germline V gene are SGHVS and FQNEAQ. The CDR3 sequence is 15 residues long. CDR3 loop: CASSFSGLASNEQYF. Here the CDR3 DNA reads TGTGCCAGCAGCTTTAGCGGACTAGCAAGCAACGAGCAGTACTTC.

Only a few counts were recorded for this clone. The genes are TRBV7-9 and TRBJ1-6; 9 nucleotides line up with TRBD1. Germline trimming cut 5 bases from V and 9 bases from J; bases unmatched to any gene: 5. This CDR3 has 14 residues. Germline V gives CDR1 SEHNR, CDR2 FQNEAQ (reference sequence). CDR3 in DNA: TGTGCCAGCAGCCAGACAGGGGGGGTTTCACCCCTCCACTTT. Translation: CASSQTGGVSPLHF.

V and J are TRBV9 and TRBJ2-3; 9 bases agree with TRBD2. Germline CDR1 is SGDLS and CDR2 is YYNGEE. V lost 3 bases to trimming and J lost 6 bases; unmatched junction nucleotides: 5. The CDR3 sequence is 14 residues long. CDR3 in amino acids: CASSGGGAVDTQYF. In DNA form, the CDR3 reads TGTGCCAGCAGCGGCGGGGGGGCCGTGGATACGCAGTATTTT.

This chain links TRBV7-2 with TRBJ1-5, with a tentative D call TRBD1 (6 bases). There are 15 residues in the CDR3. The germline CDR1 and CDR2 sequences are SGHTA and FQGNSA. V lost 5 bases and J 0 bases, leaving 11 bases between the germline ends. The CDR3 sequence: CASSATGVSNQPQHF. In DNA, the CDR3 is TGTGCCAGCAGCGCGACAGGAGTTAGCAATCAGCCCCAGCATTTT. The variable domain in full, with the rest retrieved from reference TRBV7-2 and TRBJ1-5, is GAGVSQSPSNKVTEKGKDVELRCDPISGHTALYWYRQSLGQGLEFLIYFQGNSAPDKSGLPSDRFSAERTGGSVSTLTIQRTQQEDSAVYLCASSATGVSNQPQHFGDGTRLSIL.

The chain has TRBV11-3 and TRBJ2-7; tentatively, D is TRBD1 (6 bases). CDR3 length: 14 amino acids. V was clipped by 5 bases and J by 5 bases, with 16 bases between them. Germline V lookup: CDR1 SGHNT, CDR2 YENEEA. CDR3 in amino acids: CASSMGHGNDEQYF. As DNA, the CDR3 is TGTGCCAGCAGCATGGGACATGGGAATGACGAGCAGTACTTC. Together with reference TRBV11-3 and TRBJ2-7, the CDR3 gives the full variable domain: EAGVVQSPRYKIIEKKQPVAFWCNPISGHNTLYWYLQNLGQGPELLIRYENEEAVDDSQLPKDRFSAERLKGVDSTLKIQPAELGDSAVYLCASSMGHGNDEQYFGPGTRLTVT.

CDR3 protein: CASSLAISESTDTQYF. CDR3 in DNA: TGCGCCAGCAGCTTGGCAATCAGCGAGAGCACAGATACGCAGTATTTT. The rearrangement links TRBV5-1 to TRBJ2-3; no reliable D call. Trimming took 0 bases from V and 0 from J, leaving 11 bases between them. Germline V gene data show CDR1 as SGHRS and CDR2 as YFSETQ. CDR3 length: 16 amino acids.

The chain combines TRBV6-5 with TRBJ2-3, with TRBD1 identical over 10 bases. This CDR3 is built from 14 residues. Germline values: CDR1 MNHEY, CDR2 SVGAGI. V was pared by 7 bases and J by 1 base, with 2 bases of the junction left unmatched. CDR3 coding DNA: TGTGCCAGCAAGGGGACAGGGGGCACAGATACGCAGTATTTT. The encoded protein is CASKGTGGTDTQYF.